These 3 T cell receptor beta chains were sequenced from one sample in a study of blood T cell repertoires in COVID-19. Clones were sequenced by immunoSEQ multiplex PCR, and TCRdb holds only the in-frame ones, with some missing. The data hold some 230,000 clones, with 65% to 90% observed a single time. The specimen was peripheral blood. The receptors were gathered from a woman aged 50 to 60 with acute or convalescent COVID-19.

The V call is TRBV19, the J call TRBJ1-3; the D gene is possibly TRBD1 (5 bases). This CDR3 is built from 16 residues. Germline V lookup: CDR1 LNHDA, CDR2 SQIVND (reference sequence). V shed 4 bases and J shed 3 bases, with 16 bases lying between them. The CDR3 protein is CASSKGTGGFGNTIYF. The CDR3 DNA is TGTGCCAGTAGTAAAGGGACGGGAGGATTTGGAAACACCATATATTTT.

This clone has only one observation. The chain carries TRBV2 and TRBJ2-2; 7 bases fit TRBD2. The CDR3 is 13 residues long. Germline trimming cut 7 bases from V and 5 bases from J; bases unmatched to any gene: 4. Germline-derived CDR1 and CDR2 are SNHLY and FYNNEI. The CDR3 loop reads CASMGGETGELFF. In DNA, the CDR3 is TGTGCCAGCATGGGAGGGGAAACCGGGGAGCTGTTTTTT. The variable domain in full, completed from reference TRBV2 and TRBJ2-2, reads EPEVTQTPSHQVTQMGQEVILRCVPISNHLYFYWYRQILGQKVEFLVSFYNNEISEKSEIFDDQFSVERPDGSNFTLKIRSTKLEDSAMYFCASMGGETGELFFGEGSRLTVL.

The rearrangement links TRBV5-4 to TRBJ2-1; D perhaps matches TRBD1 (6 bases). The V and J ends lost 3 bases and 0 bases respectively, with 16 bases between them. CDR1 SGHNT and CDR2 YYREEE come from the germline V gene (reference sequence). The CDR3 extends over 17 amino acids. The CDR3 is CASSWGPGGDSYNEQFF. The CDR3, as DNA: TGTGCCAGCAGCTGGGGGCCAGGTGGTGACTCCTACAATGAGCAGTTCTTC.